Below, one TCR beta chain is given with its context. Its cognate antigen is unknown. The source of the sample is a study of shared clonotypes between healthy human individuals. The CDR3 has 14 residues. V was clipped by 3 bases and J by 7 bases, with 13 bases between them. Per the germline V gene, CDR1 is SGHAT and CDR2 is FQNNGV. Sequencing was performed with immunoSEQ multiplex PCR; in TCRdb, only in-frame clones are kept and a portion is missing. Here the sample spans some 630,000 clones, approximately 79% being singletons. Study results and limitations: All-four-donor shared clonotypes had higher generation probabilities than non-shared clonotypes did.

The TCR sequence derives from a woman aged 25 to 39 in good health. The sequenced material came from memory CD4+ T cells sorted from blood. Subset in this sample: CD45RA-negative fraction. The gene calls are TRBV11-2 and TRBJ2-1; D gene uncertain. CDR3 sequence (DNA): TGTGCCAGCAGCTTGGGCAGCGTAGGGAATGAGCAGTTCTTC. Its protein is CASSLGSVGNEQFF.